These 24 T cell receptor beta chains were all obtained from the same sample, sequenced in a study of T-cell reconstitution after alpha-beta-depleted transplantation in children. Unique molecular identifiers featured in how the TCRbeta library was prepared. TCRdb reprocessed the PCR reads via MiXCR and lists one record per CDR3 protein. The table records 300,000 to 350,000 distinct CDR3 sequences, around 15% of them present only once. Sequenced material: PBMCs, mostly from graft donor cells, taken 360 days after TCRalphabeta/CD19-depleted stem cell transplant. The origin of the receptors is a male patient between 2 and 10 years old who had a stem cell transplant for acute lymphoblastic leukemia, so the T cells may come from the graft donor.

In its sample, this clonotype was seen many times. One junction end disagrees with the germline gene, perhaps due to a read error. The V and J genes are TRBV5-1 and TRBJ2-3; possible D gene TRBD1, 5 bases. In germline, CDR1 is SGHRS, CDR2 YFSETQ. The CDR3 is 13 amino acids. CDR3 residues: CASSLGGSDRGDF. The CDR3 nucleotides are TGCGCCAGCAGCTTGGGAGGATCCGACAGAGGTGATTTT.

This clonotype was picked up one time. CDR3 region: CASSEVAVTDTQYF. The DNA for the CDR3 is TGTGCCAGCAGTGAAGTGGCAGTCACAGATACGCAGTATTTT. V is TRBV2 and J is TRBJ2-3, with D hard to call. Germline V gene data show CDR1 as SNHLY and CDR2 as FYNNEI. The CDR3 has 14 amino acids. V was shortened by 1 base and J by 2 bases, with 7 bases between the two germline ends.

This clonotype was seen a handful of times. The CDR3 loop reads CASSQGSSGPVNEQFF. The DNA of the CDR3 is TGCGCCAGCAGCCAAGGGTCTAGCGGGCCCGTAAATGAGCAGTTCTTC. J is TRBJ2-1 and V is TRBV4-3; 8 bases match TRBD2. Germline V gene lookup returns CDR1 LGHNA and CDR2 YSLEER. This CDR3 has 16 amino acids. The J segment lost 7 bases and the V segment lost 1 base, leaving 9 bases of the junction unmatched.

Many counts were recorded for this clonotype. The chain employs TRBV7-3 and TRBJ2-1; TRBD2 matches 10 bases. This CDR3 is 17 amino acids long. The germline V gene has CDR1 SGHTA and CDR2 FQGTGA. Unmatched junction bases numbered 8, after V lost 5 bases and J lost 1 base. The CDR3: CASSGTLAGESYNEQFF. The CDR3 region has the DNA TGTGCCAGCAGCGGGACGCTAGCGGGAGAGTCCTACAATGAGCAGTTCTTC. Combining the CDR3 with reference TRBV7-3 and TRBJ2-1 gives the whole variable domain GAGVSQTPSNKVTEKGKYVELRCDPISGHTALYWYRQSLGQGPEFLIYFQGTGAADDSGLPNDRFFAVRPEGSVSTLKIQRTERGDSAVYLCASSGTLAGESYNEQFFGPGTRLTVL.

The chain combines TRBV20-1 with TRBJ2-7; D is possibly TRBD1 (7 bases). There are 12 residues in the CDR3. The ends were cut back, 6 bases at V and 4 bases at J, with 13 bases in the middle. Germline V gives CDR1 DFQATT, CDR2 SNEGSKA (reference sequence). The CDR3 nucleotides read TGCAGTGCGCCCAGGGGGGAGTACGAGCAGTACTTC. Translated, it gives CSAPRGEYEQYF.

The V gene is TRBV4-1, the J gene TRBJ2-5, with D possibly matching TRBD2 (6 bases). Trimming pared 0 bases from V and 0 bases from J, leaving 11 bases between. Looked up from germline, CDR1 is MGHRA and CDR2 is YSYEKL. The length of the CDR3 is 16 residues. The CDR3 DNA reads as TGCGCCAGCAGCCAAGAGGGTCTAGCGAACCAAGAGACCCAGTACTTC. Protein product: CASSQEGLANQETQYF.

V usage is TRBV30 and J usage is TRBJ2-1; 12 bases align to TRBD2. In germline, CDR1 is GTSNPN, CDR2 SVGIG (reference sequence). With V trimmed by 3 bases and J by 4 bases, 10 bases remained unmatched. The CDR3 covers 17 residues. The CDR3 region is CAWRTSSGRAGYNEQFF. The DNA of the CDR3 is TGTGCCTGGAGGACCTCTAGCGGGAGGGCAGGTTACAATGAGCAGTTCTTC.

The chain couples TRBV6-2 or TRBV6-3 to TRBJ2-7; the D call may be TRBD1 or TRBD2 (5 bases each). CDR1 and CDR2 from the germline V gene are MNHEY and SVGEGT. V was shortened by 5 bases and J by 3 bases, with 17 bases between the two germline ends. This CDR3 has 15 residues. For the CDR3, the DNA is TGTGCCAGCAGTCAACCTCTGGGACGTAGCTACGAGCAGTACTTC. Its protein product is CASSQPLGRSYEQYF.

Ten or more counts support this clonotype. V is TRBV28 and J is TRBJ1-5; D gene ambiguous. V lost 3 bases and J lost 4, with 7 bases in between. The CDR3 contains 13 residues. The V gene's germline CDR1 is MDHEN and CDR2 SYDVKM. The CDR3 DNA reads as TGTGCCAGCAGTTTGTACGGTAATCAGCCCCAGCATTTT. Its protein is CASSLYGNQPQHF.

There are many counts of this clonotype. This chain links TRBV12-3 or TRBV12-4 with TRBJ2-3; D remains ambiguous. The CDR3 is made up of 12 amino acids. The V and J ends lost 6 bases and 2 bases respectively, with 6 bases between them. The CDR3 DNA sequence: TGTGCCAGCAGCCAAATCACAGATACGCAGTATTTT. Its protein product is CASSQITDTQYF.

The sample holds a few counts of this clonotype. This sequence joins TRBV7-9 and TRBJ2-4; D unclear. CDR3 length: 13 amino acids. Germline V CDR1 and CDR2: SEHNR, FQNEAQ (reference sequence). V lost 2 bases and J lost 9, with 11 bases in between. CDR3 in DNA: TGTGCCAGCAGCTTACTAGAAGTGGGCATTCAGTACTTC. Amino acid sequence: CASSLLEVGIQYF.

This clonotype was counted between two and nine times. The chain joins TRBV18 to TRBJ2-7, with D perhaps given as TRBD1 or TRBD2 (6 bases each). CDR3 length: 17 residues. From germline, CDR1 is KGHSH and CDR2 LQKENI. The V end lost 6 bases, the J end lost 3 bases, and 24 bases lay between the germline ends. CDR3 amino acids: CASSYGAGTTAVYEQYF. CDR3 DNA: TGTGCCAGCTCCTACGGGGCGGGGACAACAGCGGTCTACGAGCAGTACTTC.

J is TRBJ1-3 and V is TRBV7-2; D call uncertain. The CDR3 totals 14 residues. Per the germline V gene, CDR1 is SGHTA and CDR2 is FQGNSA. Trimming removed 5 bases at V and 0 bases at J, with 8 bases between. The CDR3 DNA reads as TGTGCCAGCAGCCTCCGGCTCTCTGGAAACACCATATATTTT. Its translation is CASSLRLSGNTIYF.

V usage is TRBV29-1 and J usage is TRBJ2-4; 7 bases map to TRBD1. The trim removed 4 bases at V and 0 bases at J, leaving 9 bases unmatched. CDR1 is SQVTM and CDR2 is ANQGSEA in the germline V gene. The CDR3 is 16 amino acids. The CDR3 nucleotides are TGCAGCGTTGGGCAGGGGGACAGTCTAGCCAAAAACATTCAGTACTTC. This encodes CSVGQGDSLAKNIQYF.

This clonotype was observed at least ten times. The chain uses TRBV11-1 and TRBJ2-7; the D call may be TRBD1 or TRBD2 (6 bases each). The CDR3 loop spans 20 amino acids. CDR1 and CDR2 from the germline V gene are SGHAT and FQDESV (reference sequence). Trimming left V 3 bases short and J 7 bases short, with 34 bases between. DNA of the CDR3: TGTGCCAGCAGCTTTAGGATAGGGTGGCCACCCCGGGGGCCATCGGGGGAGCAGTACTTC. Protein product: CASSFRIGWPPRGPSGEQYF.

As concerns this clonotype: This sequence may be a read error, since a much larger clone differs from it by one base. The CDR3 DNA is TGTGCCAGCAGCTTAGGCAGTAAGGAGACCCATTACTTC. It codes for CASSLGSKETHYF. The rearrangement uses TRBV11-1 and TRBJ2-5; unclear D gene. The CDR3 totals 13 residues. Per the germline V gene, CDR1 is SGHAT and CDR2 is FQDESV (reference sequence).

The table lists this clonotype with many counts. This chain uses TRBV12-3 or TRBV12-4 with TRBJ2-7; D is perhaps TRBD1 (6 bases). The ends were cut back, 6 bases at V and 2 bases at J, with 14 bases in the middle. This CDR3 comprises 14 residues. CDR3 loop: CASSRRDKTYEQYF. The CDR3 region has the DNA TGTGCCAGCAGCCGCCGGGACAAAACCTACGAGCAGTACTTC.

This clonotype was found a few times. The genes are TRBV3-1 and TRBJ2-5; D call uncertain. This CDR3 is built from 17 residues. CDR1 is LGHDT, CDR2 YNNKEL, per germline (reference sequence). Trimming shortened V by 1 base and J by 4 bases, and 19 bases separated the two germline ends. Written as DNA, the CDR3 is TGTGCCAGCAGCCAAGCCCCGACCGTAACAGTGGCAGAGACCCAGTACTTC. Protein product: CASSQAPTVTVAETQYF.

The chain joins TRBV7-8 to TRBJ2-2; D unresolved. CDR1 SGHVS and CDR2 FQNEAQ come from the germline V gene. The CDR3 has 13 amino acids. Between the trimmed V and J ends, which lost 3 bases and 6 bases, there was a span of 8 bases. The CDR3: CASSFFGAGELFF. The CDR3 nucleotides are TGTGCCAGCAGCTTTTTTGGGGCCGGGGAGCTGTTTTTT.

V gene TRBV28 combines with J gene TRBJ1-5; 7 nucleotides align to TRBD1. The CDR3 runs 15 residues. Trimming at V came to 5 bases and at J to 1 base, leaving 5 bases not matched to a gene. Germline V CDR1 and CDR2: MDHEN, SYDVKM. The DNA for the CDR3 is TGTGCCAGCAGTGCCCCCAGGGGGAGCAATCAGCCCCAGCATTTT. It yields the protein CASSAPRGSNQPQHF.

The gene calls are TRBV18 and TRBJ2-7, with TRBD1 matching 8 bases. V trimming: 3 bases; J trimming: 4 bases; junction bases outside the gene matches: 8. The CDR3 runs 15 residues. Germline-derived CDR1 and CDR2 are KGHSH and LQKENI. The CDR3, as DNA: TGTGCCAGCTCACCCTCCGGGACAGGTGGTTACGAGCAGTACTTC. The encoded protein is CASSPSGTGGYEQYF.

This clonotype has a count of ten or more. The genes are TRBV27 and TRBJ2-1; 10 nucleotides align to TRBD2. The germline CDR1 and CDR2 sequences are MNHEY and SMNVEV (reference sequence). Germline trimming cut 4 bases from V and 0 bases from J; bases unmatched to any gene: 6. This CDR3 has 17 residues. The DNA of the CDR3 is TGTGCCAGCAGTTCCGTAGCGGGAGGACTCTCCTACAATGAGCAGTTCTTC. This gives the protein CASSSVAGGLSYNEQFF.

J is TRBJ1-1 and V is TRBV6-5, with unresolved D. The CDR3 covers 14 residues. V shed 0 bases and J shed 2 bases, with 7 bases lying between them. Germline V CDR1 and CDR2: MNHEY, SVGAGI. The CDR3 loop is CASSYSSFNTEAFF. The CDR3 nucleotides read TGTGCCAGCAGTTACTCGTCGTTTAACACTGAAGCTTTCTTT.

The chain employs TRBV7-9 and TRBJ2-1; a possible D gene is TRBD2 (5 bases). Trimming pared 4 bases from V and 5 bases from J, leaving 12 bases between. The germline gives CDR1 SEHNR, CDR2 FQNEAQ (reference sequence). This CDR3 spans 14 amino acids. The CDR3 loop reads CASSYAGNNNEQFF. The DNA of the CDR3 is TGTGCCAGCAGCTATGCCGGGAACAACAATGAGCAGTTCTTC.